A selection of T cell receptor beta chains follows, all from one sample in a study of a mutant IDH1 vaccine in newly diagnosed glioma. Data came from immunoSEQ multiplex PCR; TCRdb stores just in-frame clones and leaves some out. The profile shows 45,000 to 65,000 clones, about 82% of them singletons. Material: PBMCs, obtained from a glioma patient treated with radiotherapy, temozolomide or both. The receptors come from a man between 18 and 35 years old with glioma. The CDR3 runs from the conserved cysteine through the conserved F or W. The D gene is left open where the match is weak. The size entry is marked missing in some rows and otherwise reads once, few, many or a size class.

>TRBD1|TRBJ2-7|TRBV18|NA
CASSPRTGGYEQYF
TGTGCCAGCTCACCGCGGACAGGGGGTTACGAGCAGTACTTC
>NA|TRBJ1-1|TRBV5-1|NA
CASSLEGGAAAFF
TGCGCCAGCAGCTTGGAGGGGGGAGCGGCAGCTTTCTTT
>NA|TRBJ2-1|TRBV6-6|NA
CASSYNEQFF
TGTGCCAGCAGTTACAATGAGCAGTTCTTC
>NA|TRBJ1-1|TRBV5-1|few
CASSLGGGLTEAFF
TGCGCCAGCAGCTTGGGAGGGGGGCTTACTGAAGCTTTCTTT
>NA|TRBJ2-4|TRBV5-4|NA
CASSPTGIAKNIQYF
TGTGCCAGCAGCCCGACCGGGATAGCCAAAAACATTCAGTACTTC
>TRBD2|TRBJ2-1|TRBV5-1|NA
CASSLGSSSGSVVQFF
TGCGCCAGCAGCTTGGGAAGTAGTAGCGGGAGTGTGGTTCAGTTCTTC
>NA|TRBJ1-6|TRBV18|NA
CASSRTGPWDGYNSPLHF
TGTGCCAGCTCACGAACCGGGCCTTGGGATGGCTATAATTCACCCCTCCACTTT
>NA|TRBJ1-1|TRBV20-1|NA
CSASTLGEAFF
TGCAGTGCTAGTACCCTGGGTGAAGCTTTCTTT
>NA|TRBJ2-2|TRBV6-1|NA
CASSELAYLLGELFF
TGTGCCAGCAGTGAATTGGCTTACCTATTAGGGGAGCTGTTTTTT
>TRBD2|TRBJ2-1|TRBV30|NA
CAWSVWTSGGAYISNEQFF
TGTGCCTGGAGTGTGTGGACTAGCGGGGGGGCGTATATTAGCAATGAGCAGTTCTTC
>NA|TRBJ2-4|TRBV4-3|NA
CASSQEWAGQVQYF
TGCGCCAGCAGCCAAGAATGGGCAGGGCAGGTTCAGTACTTC
>TRBD2|TRBJ2-1|TRBV13|NA
CASSPLVGGVEQFF
TGTGCCAGCAGCCCTTTGGTCGGGGGGGTTGAGCAGTTCTTC
>NA|TRBJ1-1|TRBV9|NA
CASNLKGNTEAFF
TGTGCCAGCAACCTAAAGGGGAACACTGAAGCTTTCTTT
>NA|TRBJ2-1|TRBV4-1|NA
CASSRDYNEQFF
TGCGCCAGCAGCCGGGATTACAATGAGCAGTTCTTC
>TRBD2|TRBJ2-2|TRBV18|NA
CASSPSGRANTGELFF
TGTGCCAGCTCACCTAGCGGGAGAGCAAACACCGGGGAGCTGTTTTTT
>TRBD2|TRBJ2-7|TRBV6-1|once
CASSERLAGYEQYF
TGTGCCAGCAGTGAACGACTAGCGGGCTACGAGCAGTACTTC
>NA|TRBJ1-1|TRBV10-3|NA
CAISESLIPGIMARAFF
TGTGCCATCAGTGAATCACTTATTCCAGGGATCATGGCAAGAGCTTTCTTT
>NA|TRBJ1-1|TRBV7-6|NA
CASSLGGGGTEAFF
TGTGCCAGCAGCTTGGGGGGAGGGGGGACTGAAGCTTTCTTT
>NA|TRBJ1-3|TRBV2|NA
CASSDPNSGNTIYF
TGTGCCAGCAGTGACCCGAACTCTGGAAACACCATATATTTT
>NA|TRBJ1-5|TRBV28|NA
CASSNRRYSNQPQHF
TGTGCCAGCAGCAACAGACGGTATAGCAATCAGCCCCAGCATTTT
>NA|TRBJ1-1|TRBV4-2|NA
CASSPSGDTEAFF
TGTGCCAGCAGCCCGAGCGGGGACACTGAAGCTTTCTTT
>NA|TRBJ1-3|TRBV7-2|NA
CASSLGPSEVSIYF
TGTGCCAGCAGTCTCGGGCCCAGCGAGGTATCCATATATTTT
>NA|TRBJ2-1|TRBV6-1|NA
CASSESAGSYNEQFF
TGTGCCAGCAGTGAAAGCGCAGGCTCCTACAATGAGCAGTTCTTC